The clone carrying this T cell receptor (beta chain) was observed once. The data derive from a study of control samples from healthy donors and cancer patients. TCRdb's copy holds only in-frame clones and misses some; the assay was immunoSEQ multiplex PCR. The sample shows approximately 37,000 clones, 80% to 95% of them seen only once. V was trimmed by 3 bases and J by 0 bases, leaving 8 bases between them. In germline, CDR1 is ENHRY, CDR2 SYGVKD. This CDR3 has 14 residues. The TCR sequence derives from a woman between 45 and 60 years old in good health. The rearrangement links TRBV10-3 to TRBJ1-1, with a tentative D call TRBD1 (6 bases). The specimen sequenced was blood. The CDR3 sequence is CAISDGGLNTEAFF. CDR3 sequence (DNA): TGTGCCATCAGTGACGGGGGCTTGAACACTGAAGCTTTCTTT.